This T cell receptor (beta chain) was obtained from a study of blood T cell repertoires in COVID-19. V dropped 0 bases and J dropped 2 bases, with 6 bases sitting between them. The CDR3 is made up of 15 amino acids. Looked up from germline, CDR1 is SGHNT and CDR2 is YYREEE (reference sequence). Original analysis: Reference gene primer amplification yielded estimated nucleated cell counts. Repertoires were generated with immunoSEQ multiplex PCR, while TCRdb's copy carries only in-frame clones and drops some. That table gives V, J and clone size, and the DNA gave D and trimming. The table lists fewer than 350,000 clones, under 90% of them singletons.

The chain couples TRBV5-4 to TRBJ2-6; TRBD2 is a possible D gene (5 bases). This TCR was recovered from a woman aged 60-75 years with active or convalescent COVID-19. Sequencing was carried out using peripheral blood. The chain's CDR3 is CASSLDGTGANVLTF. The CDR3 DNA reads as TGTGCCAGCAGCTTGGACGGGACTGGGGCCAACGTCCTGACTTTC.